The clone carrying this T cell receptor beta chain came up once. Antigen: not known. Positively selected for CCR7, the CD45RO-negative cells used as naive CD8 cells excluded terminally differentiated effector memory CD45RA+ cells. Authors' data handling: Junction-only sequences without quality scores came from ImmunoSEQ, so filtering differed. Repertoires were generated with immunoSEQ multiplex PCR, while TCRdb's copy carries only in-frame clones and drops some. That table supplies the V and J calls and clone size; D and trimming were determined from the DNA. The table lists 750,000 to 1,000,000 clones, more than 85% of them singletons. The entry originates in a study of shared clonotypes between healthy human individuals. On the study more broadly: Three men and a couple of women, aged 18 to 49, were donors.

Germline CDR1 is LNHNV and CDR2 is YYDKDF (reference sequence). The CDR3 runs 14 residues. Trimming removed 3 bases from V and 4 bases from J, with 11 bases in between. Study-level points and caveats: Naive subsets, compared against memory subsets, generally had larger estimated richness values.

This clonotype was sampled from a man younger than 45 in good health. This chain links TRBV15 with TRBJ2-3, with D possibly being TRBD1 or TRBD2 (5 bases each). Sequences were obtained from naive CD8+ T cells sorted from blood. As DNA, the CDR3 is TGTGCCACCAGCAGGGACTGGGGGTCAGATACGCAGTATTTT. Its translation: CATSRDWGSDTQYF.